The T cell receptor (beta chain) under discussion was sequenced for a study of vaccination effects on CD4 cells after COVID-19. ViraFEST assay sequencing came after antigen-specific CD4+ T cells were expanded with viral peptide pools. Once cultured for more than nine days, the cells underwent separation to obtain CD4+ T cells. TCRdb keeps only in-frame clones here, not all; method: immunoSEQ multiplex PCR. This sample has roughly 61,000 clones; roughly 79% occur once, and the top ten carry roughly 2.7%. J was trimmed by 0 bases and V by 1 base; bases with no gene match: 5. This CDR3 is 17 amino acids long. The germline V gene has CDR1 SGHNT and CDR2 YYREEE (reference sequence). Details on this clone: Its target is unknown.

The rearrangement joins TRBV5-4 to TRBJ2-3, with 10 bases fitting TRBD2. The sequence came from a human donor who received a COVID-19 vaccine. The source material was CD4+ T cells from PBMCs cultured with HCoV-229E spike peptides, sampled before COVID-19 vaccination. CDR3 DNA: TGTGCCAGCAGCTTGAGGTTAGCGGGGGGAAGCACAGATACGCAGTATTTT. Protein sequence: CASSLRLAGGSTDTQYF. Based on the CDR3 plus reference TRBV5-4 and TRBJ2-3, the full variable domain is ETGVTQSPTHLIKTRGQQVTLRCSSQSGHNTVSWYQQALGQGPQFIFQYYREEENGRGNFPPRFSGLQFPNYSSELNVNALELDDSALYLCASSLRLAGGSTDTQYFGPGTRLTVL.